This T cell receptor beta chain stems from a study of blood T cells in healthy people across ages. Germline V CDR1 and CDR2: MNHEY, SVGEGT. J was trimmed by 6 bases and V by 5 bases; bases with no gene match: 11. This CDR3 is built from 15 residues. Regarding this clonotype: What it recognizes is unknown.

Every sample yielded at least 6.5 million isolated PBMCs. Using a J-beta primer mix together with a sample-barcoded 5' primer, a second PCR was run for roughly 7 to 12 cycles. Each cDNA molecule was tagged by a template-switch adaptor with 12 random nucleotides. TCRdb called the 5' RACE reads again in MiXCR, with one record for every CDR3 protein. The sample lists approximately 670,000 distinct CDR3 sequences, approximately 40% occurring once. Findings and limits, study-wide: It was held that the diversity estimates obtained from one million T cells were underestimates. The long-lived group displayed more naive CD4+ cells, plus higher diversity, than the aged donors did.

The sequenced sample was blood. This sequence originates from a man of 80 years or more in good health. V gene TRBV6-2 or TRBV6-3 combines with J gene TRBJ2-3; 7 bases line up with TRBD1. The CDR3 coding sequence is TGTGCCAGCAGTGACGGACAGGTCGGCCCCGATACGCAGTATTTT. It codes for CASSDGQVGPDTQYF.